This is a list of T cell receptor beta chains from one sample in a study of cytomegalovirus exposure and HLA in healthy donors. Libraries were prepared by immunoSEQ multiplex PCR; TCRdb keeps only in-frame clonotypes and omits some of them. Of approximately 82,000 clones listed, about 74% are singletons. Input material: PBMCs. Receptors originate from a woman aged 45-60 years in good health and CMV-seropositive. Both conserved end residues are part of each CDR3.

v_call,j_call,cdr3_aa
TRBV4-2,TRBJ2-2,CASSQDRLAGRAGELFF
TRBV9,TRBJ2-7,CASSPALRLGTYEQYF
TRBV30,TRBJ2-5,CAWSSGQETQYF
TRBV5-1,TRBJ2-3,CASTSGTLTDTQYF
TRBV28,TRBJ2-6,CASSSHRGSGANVLTF
TRBV6-5,TRBJ1-4,CASSIDRASEKLFF
TRBV19,TRBJ2-5,CASRSTSGRQETQYF
TRBV29-1,TRBJ2-7,CSARESSYEQYF
TRBV25-1,TRBJ2-5,CASSESGLAGGETQYF
TRBV30,TRBJ2-7,CASRGSYEQYF
TRBV7-9,TRBJ2-1,CASRLAGSSYNEQFF